What follows describes a single T cell receptor beta chain. Antigen: not known. Vbeta (60) and Jbeta (13) primers were used in the PCR. Libraries were prepared by immunoSEQ multiplex PCR; TCRdb keeps only in-frame clonotypes and omits some of them. The table has fewer than 150,000 clones, over 75% seen once. The data were taken from a study of cytomegalovirus exposure and HLA in healthy donors. Study-wide results and caveats: The investigators catalogued under 200 TCR beta chains as cytomegalovirus-associated. As immune exposure information, only CMV serostatus was available. Later examination showed HLA-associated TCR beta chains had greater clonal expansion than equally common others.

The sequence derives from a man aged 50 to 59 in good health and CMV-seronegative. The sample taken for sequencing was PBMCs.

Here the CDR3 DNA reads TGTGCCACTGAAAACGAGGATGAGCAGTTCTTC. Its protein is CATENEDEQFF. The rearrangement links TRBV7-9 to TRBJ2-1; D not resolved. The CDR3 is 11 amino acids. The germline V gene encodes CDR1 SEHNR and CDR2 FQNEAQ (reference sequence). V shed 10 bases and J shed 8 bases, with 12 bases lying between them.